Listed below are T cell receptor beta chains from one sample, sequenced in a study of cytomegalovirus exposure and HLA in healthy donors. Sequencing used immunoSEQ multiplex PCR; TCRdb keeps in-frame clones, though not all of them. The sample carries about 330,000 clones, just over 85% recorded once. Sequenced input: PBMCs. The receptors derive from a woman aged 18-29 years in good health and CMV-seronegative. Both conserved end residues are part of each CDR3. The order of the fields is clone size, D gene, V gene, J gene, CDR3 length, CDR3 protein, CDR3 DNA. D genes are given only for firm matches. A clone size is listed for some rows: how often the clone was seen (once, few, many), or a class if it is expanded.

NA	TRBD1	TRBV7-2	TRBJ2-7	13	CASTPNLGQGSYF	TGTGCCAGCACCCCAAACCTAGGACAGGGGTCGTACTTC
NA	TRBD2	TRBV4-2	TRBJ2-5	15	CASSQDLRGEETQYF	TGTGCCAGCAGCCAAGATTTGCGGGGGGAAGAGACCCAGTACTTC
NA	TRBD2	TRBV6-5	TRBJ2-5	16	CASSYLPLAGEETQYF	TGTGCCAGCAGTTACTTACCGCTAGCGGGAGAAGAGACCCAGTACTTC
once	NA	TRBV9	TRBJ1-1	15	CASSPEGFSNTEAFF	TGTGCCAGCAGCCCCGAGGGCTTTAGCAACACTGAAGCTTTCTTT
NA	TRBD1	TRBV18	TRBJ1-1	15	CASSTTGDRVTEAFF	TGTGCCAGCTCCACTACGGGGGACAGGGTCACTGAAGCTTTCTTT
NA	NA	TRBV5-1	TRBJ2-1	14	CASSFPGSYNEQFF	TGCGCCAGCAGCTTCCCCGGCTCCTACAATGAGCAGTTCTTC
NA	NA	TRBV15	TRBJ2-2	16	CATSRGRQVGTGELFF	TGTGCCACCAGCAGGGGACGACAGGTTGGCACCGGGGAGCTGTTTTTT
NA	NA	TRBV15	TRBJ2-2	14	CATSRDKGVGELFF	TGTGCCACCAGCAGAGATAAGGGGGTCGGGGAGCTGTTTTTT
NA	NA	TRBV10-3	TRBJ2-1	13	CAISEGTTNEQFF	TGTGCCATCAGTGAAGGCACTACCAATGAGCAGTTCTTC
NA	TRBD2	TRBV27	TRBJ2-7	15	CASSSRTSGTYEQYF	TGTGCCAGCAGTTCCCGGACTAGCGGTACCTACGAGCAGTACTTC
NA	TRBD1	TRBV5-1	TRBJ2-3	13	CASSGQGADTQYF	TGCGCCAGCAGTGGACAGGGGGCAGATACGCAGTATTTT
NA	TRBD2	TRBV25-1	TRBJ2-2	15	CASSEGGRDTGELFF	TGTGCCAGCAGTGAAGGCGGGAGGGACACCGGGGAGCTGTTTTTT
NA	TRBD2	TRBV4-3	TRBJ2-5	19	CASSQGALLAGGPGETQYF	TGCGCCAGCAGCCAAGGGGCGCTACTAGCGGGAGGGCCGGGTGAGACCCAGTACTTC
NA	TRBD2	TRBV4-2	TRBJ2-7	16	CASSQGSSGVNYEQYF	TGTGCCAGCAGCCAAGGATCTAGCGGGGTTAACTACGAGCAGTACTTC
NA	TRBD2	TRBV15	TRBJ2-5	15	CATSRTSGLQETQYF	TGTGCCACCAGCAGGACTAGCGGGCTACAAGAGACCCAGTACTTC
NA	NA	TRBV6-1	TRBJ2-7	14	CASSEGPASYEQYF	TGTGCCAGCAGTGAAGGGCCCGCATCCTACGAGCAGTACTTC
NA	NA	TRBV7-9	TRBJ2-5	15	CASSLVTGGRETQYF	TGTGCCAGCAGCTTAGTAACCGGGGGACGGGAGACCCAGTACTTC
few	NA	TRBV2	TRBJ2-3	14	CASSLGTITDTQYF	TGTGCCAGCAGTCTCGGGACAATCACAGATACGCAGTATTTT
NA	NA	TRBV5-1	TRBJ2-3	16	CASSPTTGKTTDTQYF	TGCGCCAGCAGCCCAACCACAGGGAAGACCACAGATACGCAGTATTTT
NA	TRBD2	TRBV28	TRBJ2-1	16	CASSPWAGGSYNEQFF	TGTGCCAGCAGTCCCTGGGCGGGGGGGTCCTACAATGAGCAGTTCTTC
NA	TRBD1	TRBV2	TRBJ1-3	13	CASTGTEGNTIYF	TGTGCCAGCACGGGGACAGAAGGAAACACCATATATTTT
NA	NA	TRBV4-3	TRBJ2-1	17	CASSQTRLSNGCCEQFF	TGCGCCAGCAGCCAAACGCGACTCTCGAATGGTTGTTGTGAGCAGTTCTTC
NA	NA	TRBV2	TRBJ2-1	12	CASSAGIGKEFF	TGTGCCAGCAGCGCAGGGATAGGGAAGGAGTTCTTC
NA	TRBD2	TRBV18	TRBJ2-2	18	CASSPGLAGGKNTGELFF	TGTGCCAGCTCACCCGGACTAGCGGGAGGGAAAAACACCGGGGAGCTGTTTTTT
NA	TRBD2	TRBV7-8	TRBJ2-1	15	CASSMTSGSWNEQFF	TGTGCCAGCAGCATGACTAGCGGGAGTTGGAATGAGCAGTTCTTC
NA	TRBD2	TRBV11-3	TRBJ2-7	12	CASSSGGYEQYF	TGTGCCAGCAGCTCCGGGGGGTACGAGCAGTACTTC
NA	NA	TRBV4-3	TRBJ2-7	17	CASSQEMAISGSYEQYF	TGCGCCAGCAGCCAAGAGATGGCTATCTCGGGCTCCTACGAGCAGTACTTC
NA	TRBD2	TRBV5-6	TRBJ2-7	13	CASSGLVSYEQYF	TGTGCCAGCTCGGGACTAGTGTCCTACGAGCAGTACTTC
NA	NA	TRBV29-1	TRBJ2-3	13	CNVGGSRTDTQYF	TGCAACGTTGGTGGCAGCAGGACAGATACGCAGTATTTT
NA	TRBD1	TRBV6-5	TRBJ1-3	14	CASSRTGTGNTIYF	TGTGCCAGCAGTCGGACAGGGACTGGAAACACCATATATTTT
NA	NA	TRBV28	TRBJ2-5	11	CASSRLETQYF	TGTGCCAGCAGTCGGTTAGAGACCCAGTACTTC
NA	TRBD2	TRBV19	TRBJ2-7	14	CASSIRGSPYEQYF	TGTGCCAGTAGTATCCGCGGGAGCCCCTACGAGCAGTACTTC
NA	NA	TRBV27	TRBJ2-7	18	CASSFKSPGAGASHEQYF	TGTGCCAGCAGTTTTAAGTCTCCTGGGGCGGGGGCTAGCCACGAGCAGTACTTC
NA	NA	TRBV7-2	TRBJ2-5	14	CASSLVGRVETQYF	TGTGCCAGCAGCTTAGTGGGCAGGGTAGAGACCCAGTACTTC
NA	TRBD2	TRBV27	TRBJ2-3	15	CASNLAGARTDTQYF	TGTGCCAGCAACTTAGCGGGAGCCCGCACAGATACGCAGTATTTT
NA	NA	TRBV19	TRBJ1-5	16	CASSQGQNGEVQPQHF	TGTGCCAGTTCCCAAGGACAGAACGGCGAAGTACAGCCCCAGCATTTT
NA	NA	TRBV5-4	TRBJ2-7	14	CASSLDSSSYEQYF	TGTGCCAGCAGCTTGGACAGCAGCTCCTACGAGCAGTACTTC
NA	NA	TRBV7-9	TRBJ1-1	16	CASSTPSGTNNYEAFF	TGTGCCAGCAGCACGCCATCCGGGACTAATAATTATGAAGCTTTCTTT
NA	TRBD1	TRBV7-8	TRBJ2-1	17	CASAQVGGTGRLDEQFF	TGTGCCAGCGCCCAAGTGGGGGGGACAGGGCGCCTCGATGAGCAGTTCTTC